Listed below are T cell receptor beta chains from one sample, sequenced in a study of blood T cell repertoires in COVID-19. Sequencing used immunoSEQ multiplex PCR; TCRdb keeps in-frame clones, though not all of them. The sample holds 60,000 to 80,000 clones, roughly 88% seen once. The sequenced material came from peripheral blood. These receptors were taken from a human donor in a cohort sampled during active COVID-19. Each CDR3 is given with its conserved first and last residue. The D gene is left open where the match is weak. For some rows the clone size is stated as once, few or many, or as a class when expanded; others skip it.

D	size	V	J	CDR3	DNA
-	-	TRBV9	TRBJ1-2	CASSVGTDGYTF	TGTGCCAGCAGCGTAGGTACGGATGGCTACACCTTC
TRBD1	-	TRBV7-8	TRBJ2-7	CASSPDRSYEQYF	TGTGCCAGCAGCCCGGACAGGTCCTACGAGCAGTACTTC
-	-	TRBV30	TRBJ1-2	CAAWRPIYTF	TGTGCTGCCTGGCGGCCCATCTACACCTTC
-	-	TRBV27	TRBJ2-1	CASSPYYPPTYNEQFF	TGTGCCAGCAGTCCCTACTACCCACCAACCTACAATGAGCAGTTCTTC
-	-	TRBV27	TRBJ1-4	CASSGSGELFF	TGTGCCAGCAGTGGTTCCGGGGAACTGTTTTTT
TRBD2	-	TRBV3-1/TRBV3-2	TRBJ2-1	CASSVLAGASLGNEQFF	TGTGCCAGCAGCGTACTAGCGGGGGCTTCCTTAGGTAATGAGCAGTTCTTC
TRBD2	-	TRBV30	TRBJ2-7	CAWSVPPRLARTYEQYF	TGTGCCTGGAGTGTACCGCCCAGACTAGCACGTACCTACGAGCAGTACTTC
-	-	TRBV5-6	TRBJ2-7	CASMRVPYEQYF	TGTGCCTCGATGAGGGTGCCCTACGAGCAGTACTTC
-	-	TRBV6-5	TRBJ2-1	CASSSGRGSLDEQFF	TGTGCCAGCAGTTCCGGTCGGGGATCCCTCGATGAGCAGTTCTTC
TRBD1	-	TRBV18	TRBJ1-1	CASSPEDRAATEAFF	TGTGCCAGCTCACCCGAGGACAGGGCAGCCACTGAAGCTTTCTTT
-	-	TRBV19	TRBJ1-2	CASQNEAGVDYGYTF	TGTGCCAGTCAGAATGAGGCAGGGGTCGACTATGGCTACACCTTC
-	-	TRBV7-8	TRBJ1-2	CASSLTGYGYTF	TGTGCCAGCAGCCTCACAGGCTATGGCTACACCTTC
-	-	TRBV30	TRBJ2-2	CACLLGPTGELFF	TGTGCCTGCCTACTAGGACCCACCGGGGAGCTGTTTTTT
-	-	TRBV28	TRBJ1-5	CATKWGRGSNQPQHF	TGTGCCACAAAATGGGGCAGGGGAAGCAATCAGCCCCAGCATTTT
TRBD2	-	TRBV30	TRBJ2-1	CAWSLAGGRNEQFF	TGTGCCTGGAGTCTAGCGGGGGGGCGAAATGAGCAGTTCTTC
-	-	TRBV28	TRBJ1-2	CASSLAGRDNYGYTF	TGTGCCAGCAGTTTGGCAGGGCGAGATAACTATGGCTACACCTTC
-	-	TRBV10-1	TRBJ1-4	CASHDRSLPGGEKLFF	TGCGCCAGCCACGACAGGAGCCTCCCCGGGGGGGAAAAACTGTTTTTT
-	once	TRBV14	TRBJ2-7	CASSHGYEQYF	TGTGCCAGCAGCCACGGCTACGAGCAGTACTTC
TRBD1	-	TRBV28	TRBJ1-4	CASSLTGSGVSEKLFF	TGTGCCAGCAGTTTGACAGGGTCGGGGGTTTCCGAAAAACTGTTTTTT
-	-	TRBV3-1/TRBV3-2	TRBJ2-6	CASSPRGARCEAGANVLTF	TGTGCCAGCAGCCCACGGGGAGCAAGATGTGAGGCTGGGGCCAACGTCCTGACTTTC
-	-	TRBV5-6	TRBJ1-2	CASSLVAGGYTF	TGTGCCAGCAGCTTGGTAGCGGGTGGCTACACCTTC
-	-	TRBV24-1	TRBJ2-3	CATSDLSPPGADTQYF	TGTGCCACCAGTGATTTGAGTCCTCCAGGGGCGGATACGCAGTATTTT
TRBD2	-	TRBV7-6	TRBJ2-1	CASSLRTGGVNEQFF	TGTGCCAGCAGCCTGCGGACGGGAGGGGTCAATGAGCAGTTCTTC
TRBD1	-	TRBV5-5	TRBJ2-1	CASSLGQYNEQFF	TGTGCCAGCAGTTTGGGACAGTACAATGAGCAGTTCTTC
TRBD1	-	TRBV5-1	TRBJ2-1	CASSAPDRGNEQFF	TGCGCCAGCAGCGCGCCGGACAGGGGGAATGAGCAGTTCTTC
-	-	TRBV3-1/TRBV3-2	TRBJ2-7	CASSHPSRYEQYF	TGTGCCAGCAGCCATCCTTCGCGGTACGAGCAGTACTTC
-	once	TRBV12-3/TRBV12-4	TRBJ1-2	CASSFSRGGYTF	TGTGCCAGCAGTTTTAGCAGGGGCGGCTACACCTTC
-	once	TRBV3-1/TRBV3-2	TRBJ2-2	CASSLTGELFF	TGTGCCAGCTCTCTAACCGGGGAGCTGTTTTTT
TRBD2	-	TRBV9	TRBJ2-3	CASRPLAGGSTDTQYF	TGTGCCAGCAGGCCACTAGCGGGGGGAAGTACAGATACGCAGTATTTT
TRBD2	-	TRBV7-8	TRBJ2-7	CASSFPIAGLSYEQYF	TGTGCCAGCAGCTTCCCTATAGCGGGGCTGTCCTACGAGCAGTACTTC
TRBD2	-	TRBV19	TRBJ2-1	CATAGYSYNEQFF	TGTGCCACAGCGGGGTACTCCTACAATGAGCAGTTCTTC
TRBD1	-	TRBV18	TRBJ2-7	CASSRPGQGNNEQYF	TGTGCCAGCTCACGACCGGGACAGGGGAACAACGAGCAGTACTTC
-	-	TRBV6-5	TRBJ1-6	CASSYGRHPLDSPLHF	TGTGCCAGCAGTTACGGGCGTCATCCCCTGGATTCACCCCTCCACTTT
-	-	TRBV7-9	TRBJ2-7	CASSLGQGRAGQEQYF	TGTGCCAGCAGCTTAGGACAGGGTCGGGCGGGACAGGAGCAGTACTTC
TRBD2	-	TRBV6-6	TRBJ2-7	CASGPGLEAYEQYF	TGTGCCAGCGGTCCGGGACTAGAGGCCTACGAGCAGTACTTC
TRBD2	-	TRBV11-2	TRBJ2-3	CASSLGRGTSGRTDTQYF	TGTGCCAGCAGCTTAGGGAGGGGGACTAGCGGCCGCACAGATACGCAGTATTTT
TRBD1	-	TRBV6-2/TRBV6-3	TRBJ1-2	CASSDRGNYGYTF	TGTGCCAGCAGTGACAGGGGGAATTATGGCTACACCTTC
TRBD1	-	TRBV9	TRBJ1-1	CASSRTRDRVNTEAFF	TGTGCCAGCAGTAGAACCCGGGACAGGGTGAACACTGAAGCTTTCTTT
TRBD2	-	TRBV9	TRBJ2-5	CASSVDPSGGAGQETQYF	TGTGCCAGCAGCGTAGATCCTAGCGGGGGGGCCGGTCAAGAGACCCAGTACTTC
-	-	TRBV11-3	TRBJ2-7	CASSYGVSYEQYF	TGTGCCAGCAGCTATGGAGTATCCTACGAGCAGTACTTC
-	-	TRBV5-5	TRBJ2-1	CASSARTGLGEQFF	TGTGCCAGCAGCGCCAGAACGGGGTTGGGTGAGCAGTTCTTC
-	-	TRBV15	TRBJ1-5	CATSREASRVQPQHF	TGTGCCACCAGCAGAGAGGCCTCGAGGGTTCAGCCCCAGCATTTT
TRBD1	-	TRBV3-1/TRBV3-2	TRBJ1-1	CASSATGRNTEAFF	TGTGCCAGCAGCGCGACAGGGCGGAACACTGAAGCTTTCTTT